The clone carrying this T cell receptor beta chain was observed at least ten times. RNA transcripts yielded amplified TCR beta CDR3 regions. With the HTBI primer set, the TCR CDR3 went through a first round of RT-PCR. Each CDR3 protein is one row after TCRdb ran MiXCR on the multiplex PCR reads. The data contain 350,000 or so distinct CDR3 sequences, about a sixth of them singletons. The entry originates in a study of T cells in Graves' hyperthyroidism and ophthalmopathy. PBMCs were sourced from about 10 ml fresh peripheral blood. The receptor's source is a woman between 25 and 40 years old with Graves' hyperthyroidism that later progressed to Graves' ophthalmopathy. Sequenced material: blood.

CDR3 nucleotides: TGTGCCACCAGTGCCCGACAGGGTCCTTACAATCAGCCCCAGCATTTT. Its translation is CATSARQGPYNQPQHF. The chain couples TRBV24-1 to TRBJ1-5; 7 bases match TRBD1. Germline CDR1 is KGHDR and CDR2 is SFDVKD. Trimming took 5 bases from V and 3 from J; bases not matched to a gene: 9. The CDR3 sequence is 16 residues long.